This TCR beta chain is drawn from a study of blood T cell repertoires in COVID-19. This clone was seen just once. Using immunoSEQ multiplex PCR, the repertoire was profiled, and TCRdb retains in-frame clones only, with some absent. The data contain under 35,000 clones, more than 80% of them seen just once; the ten biggest clones take up roughly 9.1%. The CDR3 covers 16 residues. From germline, CDR1 is SGHRS and CDR2 YFSETQ. J lost 5 bases, V lost 8 bases, and 14 bases had no gene match. What was sequenced was peripheral blood. This rearrangement joins TRBV5-1 to TRBJ2-5, with 11 bases lining up with TRBD2. The origin of this receptor is a man aged 55 to 69 with acute or convalescent COVID-19. The CDR3, as DNA: TGCGCCAGTTCGTTCGGGACTAGCGGACTCGGGGAGACCCAGTACTTC. It encodes CASSFGTSGLGETQYF.